These 30 T cell receptor beta chains share one sample of origin, sequenced in a study of shared T cell receptors in the human thymus (dated by TCRdb to about 2021). Receptor libraries were prepared by the immunoSEQ multiplex PCR assay. TCRdb carries this immuneACCESS record with in-frame sequences only. Its versions omit some clonotypes, under half of them owing to an unresolved V gene in the studies checked, with the rest unexplained. Here the sample has some 700,000 clones; roughly 88% occur a single time. The ten top clones hold around 0.0099% of the sample. This same sample was also part of a study on human thymus T cells.

Sequenced material: thymocytes. Receptors were obtained from a boy in the first two years of life with a congenital heart defect. Donor details come from another sample of the same person, matched by shared clones.

The J gene is TRBJ2-2, the V gene TRBV18; 13 bases are shared with TRBD2. V was clipped by 1 base and J by 1 base; unmatched bases: 12. Germline V lookup: CDR1 KGHSH, CDR2 LQKENI. The CDR3 runs to 21 residues. This CDR3 reads CASSPLGTSGRALRNTGELFF. As DNA, the CDR3 is TGTGCCAGCTCACCACTGGGTACTAGCGGGAGGGCCCTCCGGAACACCGGGGAGCTGTTTTTT.

The CDR3 nucleotides read TGTGCCAGCAGCCTCTATAGCGGAATCTACAATGAGCAGTTCTTC. This sequence encodes CASSLYSGIYNEQFF. The genes are TRBV6-5 and TRBJ2-1, with D possibly being TRBD2 (6 bases). Looked up from germline, CDR1 is MNHEY and CDR2 is SVGAGI. This CDR3 is 15 amino acids long. Trimming cost V 6 bases and J 3 bases, with 15 bases left between them.

This chain joins TRBV29-1 and TRBJ1-2, with a weak D call TRBD1 (5 bases). The germline gives CDR1 SQVTM, CDR2 ANQGSEA. CDR3 size: 11 residues. V lost 4 bases and J lost 8, with 11 bases in between. CDR3 region: CSVVQAEGYTF. In DNA, the CDR3 is TGCAGCGTTGTACAGGCGGAAGGCTACACCTTC.

The chain is built from TRBV25-1 and TRBJ2-6, with D maybe TRBD1 (6 bases). The CDR3 has 18 residues. Per germline, CDR1 MGHDK and CDR2 SYGVNS. V was trimmed by 5 bases and J by 0 bases, leaving 17 bases between them. In nucleotides, the CDR3 is TGTGCCAGCAGTCTAGGGGGACGCATGAACTCTGGGGCCAACGTCCTGACTTTC. Protein: CASSLGGRMNSGANVLTF.

The chain links TRBV10-3 to TRBJ1-2, with 10 bases that match TRBD1. This CDR3 spans 15 amino acids. Germline assignment: CDR1 ENHRY and CDR2 SYGVKD. V dropped 5 bases and J dropped 1; count of bases not matched to a gene: 4. The CDR3 spells CAISRDRGHNYGYTF. The CDR3 bases are TGTGCCATCAGTAGGGACAGGGGACATAACTATGGCTACACCTTC.

V is TRBV7-2 and J is TRBJ2-5; 11 positions agree with TRBD1. This CDR3 has 17 amino acids. Trimming removed 2 bases from V and 6 bases from J; junction bases left unmatched: 11. Germline V gives CDR1 SGHTA, CDR2 FQGNSA. The CDR3 protein is CASSLRLWTGGAQTQYF. As DNA, the CDR3 is TGTGCCAGCAGCTTACGTCTCTGGACAGGGGGCGCGCAGACCCAGTACTTC. Together with reference TRBV7-2 and TRBJ2-5, the CDR3 gives the full variable domain: GAGVSQSPSNKVTEKGKDVELRCDPISGHTALYWYRQSLGQGLEFLIYFQGNSAPDKSGLPSDRFSAERTGGSVSTLTIQRTQQEDSAVYLCASSLRLWTGGAQTQYFGPGTRLLVL.

The chain uses TRBV2 and TRBJ1-2; TRBD1 is a possible D gene (5 bases). Germline V gives CDR1 SNHLY, CDR2 FYNNEI. The CDR3 spans 16 residues. Deletions cut 6 bases from V and 3 bases from J, with 20 bases between. CDR3 amino acids: CASRKRLIGGDYGYTF. The CDR3 DNA reads TGTGCCAGCAGGAAAAGGCTCATCGGGGGAGACTATGGCTACACCTTC.

The V and J genes are TRBV2 and TRBJ2-7, with D tentatively TRBD1 (5 bases). The V gene's germline CDR1 is SNHLY and CDR2 FYNNEI. Trimming removed 4 bases at V and 3 bases at J, with 7 bases between. This CDR3 is built from 12 residues. This CDR3 is CASSVDSYEQYF. The CDR3 bases are TGTGCCAGCAGTGTAGACAGCTACGAGCAGTACTTC.

This clone has only a few counts. The CDR3 coding sequence is TGTGCCAGCAGTTTGCGGACACCGGTGCCCTACGAGCAGTACTTC. It encodes CASSLRTPVPYEQYF. This chain joins TRBV28 and TRBJ2-7; D may be TRBD1 (5 bases). The CDR3 sequence is 15 residues long. The V gene lost 3 bases and the J gene lost 2 bases, with 14 bases spanning the gap. Germline V gene lookup returns CDR1 MDHEN and CDR2 SYDVKM.

This sequence joins TRBV10-3 and TRBJ1-5; D is unresolved. CDR3 length: 14 amino acids. Germline V gene sequence: CDR1 ENHRY, CDR2 SYGVKD. Trimming stripped 3 bases from V and 3 bases from J, with 9 bases between. For the CDR3, the DNA is TGTGCCATCAGTGATTTGGGAGCCAATCAGCCCCAGCATTTT. Amino acids: CAISDLGANQPQHF.

The gene calls are TRBV4-3 and TRBJ2-5; 14 nucleotides match TRBD2. The J segment lost 5 bases and the V segment lost 1 base, leaving 18 bases of the junction unmatched. This CDR3 contains 21 residues. Germline V gene lookup returns CDR1 LGHNA and CDR2 YSLEER. This CDR3 is CASSQVPPFYPGLAGEETQYF. The CDR3 DNA reads TGCGCCAGCAGCCAAGTTCCCCCCTTCTACCCGGGACTAGCGGGAGAGGAGACCCAGTACTTC.

The chain links TRBV4-1 to TRBJ2-5; a weak D match, TRBD2 (6 bases). Germline CDR1 MGHRA, CDR2 YSYEKL. V was pared by 0 bases and J by 3 bases, with 11 bases between. This CDR3 comprises 15 residues. The CDR3 bases are TGCGCCAGCAGCCAAGATACCGGGAGAGAAGAGACCCAGTACTTC. Translated: CASSQDTGREETQYF.

The genes are TRBV27 and TRBJ2-1; TRBD1 is a possible D gene (5 bases). The CDR3 extends over 15 amino acids. Germline CDR1 and CDR2: MNHEY and SMNVEV (reference sequence). V was trimmed by 3 bases and J by 5 bases, leaving 14 bases between them. CDR3 protein: CASSFHRGGNNEQFF. The CDR3 bases are TGTGCCAGCAGTTTCCATAGGGGTGGCAACAATGAGCAGTTCTTC.

The V call is TRBV5-4, the J call TRBJ2-4, with 8 bases fitting TRBD1. With V trimmed by 4 bases and J by 3 bases, 9 bases remained unmatched. The CDR3 extends over 16 amino acids. Germline-derived CDR1 and CDR2 are SGHNT and YYREEE (reference sequence). CDR3 amino acids: CASSTRTGSFKNIQYF. The CDR3 DNA follows: TGTGCCAGCAGCACGAGGACAGGGAGTTTCAAAAACATTCAGTACTTC.

CDR3 sequence reads: CAWSERTGYNEQFF. As DNA, the CDR3 is TGTGCCTGGAGTGAACGGACAGGGTACAATGAGCAGTTCTTC. The J gene is TRBJ2-1, the V gene TRBV30, with 8 bases matching TRBD1. The CDR3 consists of 14 residues. The V segment lost 1 base and the J segment 4 bases; nucleotides outside the gene matches: 3. Germline CDR1 GTSNPN, CDR2 SVGIG (reference sequence).

V and J are TRBV19 and TRBJ2-1, with a tentative D call TRBD2 (6 bases). V lost 3 bases and J 4 bases, leaving 10 bases between the germline ends. CDR3 size: 14 residues. Germline CDR1 is LNHDA and CDR2 is SQIVND (reference sequence). CDR3: CASSIGREYNEQFF. The CDR3, as DNA: TGTGCCAGTAGTATTGGGCGGGAATACAATGAGCAGTTCTTC.

V gene TRBV5-1 combines with J gene TRBJ2-5, with D possibly TRBD1 on 6 matching bases. This CDR3 contains 14 residues. The germline V gene encodes CDR1 SGHRS and CDR2 YFSETQ. The V end was cut by 4 bases, the J end by 2 bases, with 12 bases between. The CDR3 sequence is CASSLDRQQETQYF. For the CDR3, the DNA is TGCGCCAGCAGCCTGGACAGACAGCAAGAGACCCAGTACTTC.

This rearrangement joins TRBV27 to TRBJ2-5; D might be TRBD1 (5 bases). Trimming removed 3 bases at V and 2 bases at J, with 10 bases between. The length of the CDR3 is 14 residues. Germline V lookup: CDR1 MNHEY, CDR2 SMNVEV (reference sequence). The CDR3 loop reads CASSLATDQETQYF. CDR3 bases: TGTGCCAGCAGTTTGGCGACAGATCAAGAGACCCAGTACTTC.

This chain links TRBV11-2 with TRBJ2-3, with 7 bases aligning to TRBD1. After removal of 5 bases from V and 3 bases from J, the junction contained 14 bases not matched to a gene. CDR3 length: 17 amino acids. Germline V gene sequence: CDR1 SGHAT, CDR2 FQNNGV. The CDR3, as DNA: TGTGCCAGCAGCCACCTGATAGGGGGCAGGGGGACAGATACGCAGTATTTT. It yields the protein CASSHLIGGRGTDTQYF. The full variable domain, with the rest looked up from reference TRBV11-2 and TRBJ2-3, is EAGVAQSPRYKIIEKRQSVAFWCNPISGHATLYWYQQILGQGPKLLIQFQNNGVVDDSQLPKDRFSAERLKGVDSTLKIQPAKLEDSAVYLCASSHLIGGRGTDTQYFGPGTRLTVL.

The V and J genes are TRBV7-9 and TRBJ2-1, with TRBD2 identical over 7 bases. CDR1 is SEHNR, CDR2 FQNEAQ, per germline (reference sequence). J gave up 0 bases and V 8 bases, and 7 bases lay outside the gene matches. There are 15 residues in the CDR3. CDR3 nucleotides: TGTGCCAGCGCCCGGGGGGAGAGCTCCTACAATGAGCAGTTCTTC. Its translation is CASARGESSYNEQFF.

This rearrangement joins TRBV25-1 to TRBJ2-5; no firm D call. CDR1 and CDR2 (germline): MGHDK, SYGVNS. The ends were cut back, 5 bases at V and 3 bases at J, with 7 bases in the middle. The CDR3 is made up of 12 amino acids. The CDR3 region is CASSSQEETQYF. CDR3 nucleotide sequence: TGTGCCAGCAGTAGCCAGGAAGAGACCCAGTACTTC.

The chain combines TRBV14 with TRBJ2-7, with D tentatively TRBD1 (5 bases). With 0 bases removed from V and 3 bases from J, the gap between germline ends came to 18 bases. Per the germline V gene, CDR1 is SGHDN and CDR2 is FVKESK. CDR3 length: 17 amino acids. In nucleotides, the CDR3 is TGTGCCAGCAGCCAAGATCGTCACAGGCACACTTACTACGAGCAGTACTTC. Translating gives CASSQDRHRHTYYEQYF. Full variable domain (missing parts from reference TRBV14 and TRBJ2-7): EAGVTQFPSHSVIEKGQTVTLRCDPISGHDNLYWYRRVMGKEIKFLLHFVKESKQDESGMPNNRFLAERTGGTYSTLKVQPAELEDSGVYFCASSQDRHRHTYYEQYFGPGTRLTVT.

This clone was found once. The chain carries TRBV7-2 and TRBJ2-6; 9 bases are a match to TRBD1. J lost 2 bases, V lost 3 bases, and 8 bases had no gene match. The CDR3 loop spans 18 amino acids. Germline CDR1 and CDR2: SGHTA and FQGNSA. The CDR3 bases are TGTGCCAGCAGCTTTCACAGGGGGCGGCTAACTGGGGCCAACGTCCTGACTTTC. Residues: CASSFHRGRLTGANVLTF.

V and J are TRBV5-4 and TRBJ1-3, with 8 nucleotides matching TRBD1. The length of the CDR3 is 16 residues. The V segment lost 5 bases and the J segment 5 bases; nucleotides outside the gene matches: 12. Per the germline V gene, CDR1 is SGHNT and CDR2 is YYREEE (reference sequence). The CDR3 sequence is CASSLRTGRDRNTIYF. Here the CDR3 DNA reads TGTGCCAGCAGTCTCCGGACAGGGCGGGATAGAAACACCATATATTTT.

This clone was detected only a few times. V and J are TRBV4-3 and TRBJ2-5; TRBD1 is a possible D gene (6 bases). The CDR3 length is 16 residues. The germline V and J ends were trimmed by 4 bases and 2 bases, with 17 bases remaining between them. Germline values: CDR1 LGHNA, CDR2 YSLEER. The CDR3 region is CASSRLLTGSQETQYF. The DNA of the CDR3 is TGCGCCAGCAGCCGCTTACTTACAGGGTCACAAGAGACCCAGTACTTC.

This chain connects TRBV27 to TRBJ2-5; TRBD2 matches 7 bases. This CDR3 is built from 16 residues. CDR1 MNHEY and CDR2 SMNVEV come from the germline V gene (reference sequence). J lost 3 bases, V lost 3 bases, and 10 bases had no gene match. This CDR3 reads CASSFFPRLAEETQYF. The CDR3, as DNA: TGTGCCAGCAGTTTTTTCCCCCGACTAGCTGAAGAGACCCAGTACTTC.

This clone was observed a handful of times. V is TRBV27 and J is TRBJ2-3; TRBD2 matches at 7 bases. The length of the CDR3 is 15 residues. Trimming removed 7 bases from V and 4 bases from J; junction bases left unmatched: 11. Germline values: CDR1 MNHEY, CDR2 SMNVEV (reference sequence). The CDR3 nucleotides are TGTGCCAGCAAAGCCCGGGACTATCAACCAGATACGCAGTATTTT. Amino acids: CASKARDYQPDTQYF.

The table lists this clone with a count of one. The V call is TRBV28, the J call TRBJ1-4, with TRBD1 identical over 8 bases. The V segment lost 3 bases and the J segment 5 bases; nucleotides outside the gene matches: 5. The CDR3 is 15 residues long. Germline-derived CDR1 and CDR2 are MDHEN and SYDVKM. CDR3 region: CASSLWDRLNEKLFF. The CDR3 coding sequence is TGTGCCAGCAGTTTGTGGGACAGGCTAAATGAAAAACTGTTTTTT.

V usage is TRBV4-3 and J usage is TRBJ1-1; 8 bases map to TRBD1. Looked up from germline, CDR1 is LGHNA and CDR2 is YSLEER. V lost 0 bases and J lost 1; bases outside the gene matches: 7. The CDR3 runs to 17 residues. CDR3 coding DNA: TGCGCCAGCAGCCAAGACCCTGACAGGGGCCAGAACACTGAAGCTTTCTTT. Translated: CASSQDPDRGQNTEAFF.

The sample holds a few counts of this clone. The chain couples TRBV10-3 to TRBJ1-2; D is ambiguous. The CDR3 totals 10 residues. From germline, CDR1 is ENHRY and CDR2 SYGVKD. Trimming took off 9 bases at V and 6 bases at J, with 8 bases between the two ends. The CDR3 coding sequence is TGTGCCATTTACAGTGATGGCTACACCTTC. Translated, it gives CAIYSDGYTF.